This TCR beta chain was obtained from a study of shared clonotypes between healthy human individuals. Genomic DNA of every subset was divided equally among multiple immunoSEQ plates. Ten immunoSEQ deep assay plates were used to sequence unsorted PBMC DNA. This table comes from immunoSEQ multiplex PCR, and its TCRdb copy is limited to in-frame clones, with some not included. The sample consists of roughly 500,000 clones, about four fifths of them appearing once. Source material: PBMCs. The TCR sequence derives from a woman between 40 and 55 years old in good health. Some clones in this sample may be carry-over from other donors' samples.

The CDR3 loop is CASSSAVQQYF. The CDR3 nucleotides are TGTGCCAGCAGTTCTGCTGTACAGCAGTACTTC. The chain has TRBV28 and TRBJ2-7; D remains ambiguous. This CDR3 contains 11 residues. V lost 4 bases to trimming and J lost 8 bases, with 9 bases between them. Germline lookup yields CDR1 MDHEN and CDR2 SYDVKM. The variable domain in full, with the rest retrieved from reference TRBV28 and TRBJ2-7, is DVKVTQSSRYLVKRTGEKVFLECVQDMDHENMFWYRQDPGLGLRLIYFSYDVKMKEKGDIPEGYSVSREKKERFSLILESASTNQTSMYLCASSSAVQQYFGPGTRLTVT.